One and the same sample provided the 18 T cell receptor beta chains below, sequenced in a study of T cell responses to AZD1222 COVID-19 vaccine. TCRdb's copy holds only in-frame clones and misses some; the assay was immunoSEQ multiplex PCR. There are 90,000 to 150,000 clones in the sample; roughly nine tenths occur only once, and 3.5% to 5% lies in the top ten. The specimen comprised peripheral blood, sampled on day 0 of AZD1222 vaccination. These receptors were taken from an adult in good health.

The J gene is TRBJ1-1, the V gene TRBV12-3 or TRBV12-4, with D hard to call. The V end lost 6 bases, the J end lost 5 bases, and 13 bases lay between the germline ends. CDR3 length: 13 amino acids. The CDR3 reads CASRSLRGTEAFF. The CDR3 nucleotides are TGTGCCAGCAGATCCCTCAGAGGAACTGAAGCTTTCTTT.

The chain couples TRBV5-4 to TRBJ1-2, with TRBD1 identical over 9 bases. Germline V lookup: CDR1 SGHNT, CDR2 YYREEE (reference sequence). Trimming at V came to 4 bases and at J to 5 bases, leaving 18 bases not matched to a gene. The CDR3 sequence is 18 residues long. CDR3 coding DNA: TGTGCCAGCAGCGACCGGGACAGGGCCCGCTTTCCCCTTTATGGCTACACCTTC. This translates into CASSDRDRARFPLYGYTF. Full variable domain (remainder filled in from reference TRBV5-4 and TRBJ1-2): ETGVTQSPTHLIKTRGQQVTLRCSSQSGHNTVSWYQQALGQGPQFIFQYYREEENGRGNFPPRFSGLQFPNYSSELNVNALELDDSALYLCASSDRDRARFPLYGYTFGSGTRLTVV.

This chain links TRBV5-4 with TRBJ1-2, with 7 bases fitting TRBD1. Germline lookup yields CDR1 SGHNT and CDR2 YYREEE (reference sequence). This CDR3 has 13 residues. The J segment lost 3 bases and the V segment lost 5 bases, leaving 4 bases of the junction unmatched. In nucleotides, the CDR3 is TGTGCCAGCAGTCCTGACAGGGACTATGGCTACACCTTC. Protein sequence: CASSPDRDYGYTF.

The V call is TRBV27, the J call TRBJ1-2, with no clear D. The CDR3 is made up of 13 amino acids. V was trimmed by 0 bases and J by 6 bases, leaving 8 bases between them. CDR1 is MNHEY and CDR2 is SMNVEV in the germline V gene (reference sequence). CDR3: CASSLSPPHGYTF. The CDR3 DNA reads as TGTGCCAGCAGTTTATCGCCCCCGCATGGCTACACCTTC.

CDR3 nucleotides: TGTCCCCCCAGCCACCACGGGGGGGGTCAGCCCCAGCATTTT. As protein: CPPSHHGGGQPQHF. This chain connects TRBV3-1 (or the pseudogene TRBV3-2) to TRBJ1-5; tentative D call: TRBD1 (5 bases). The CDR3 totals 14 residues. CDR1 is LGHDT, CDR2 YNNKEL, per germline (reference sequence).

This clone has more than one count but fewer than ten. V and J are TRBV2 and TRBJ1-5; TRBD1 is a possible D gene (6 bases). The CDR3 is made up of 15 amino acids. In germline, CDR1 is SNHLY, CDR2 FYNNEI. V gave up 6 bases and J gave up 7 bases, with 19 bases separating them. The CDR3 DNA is TGTGCCAGCAGAAAAGAGGCTGGGGGCAGGCAGCCCCAGCATTTT. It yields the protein CASRKEAGGRQPQHF.

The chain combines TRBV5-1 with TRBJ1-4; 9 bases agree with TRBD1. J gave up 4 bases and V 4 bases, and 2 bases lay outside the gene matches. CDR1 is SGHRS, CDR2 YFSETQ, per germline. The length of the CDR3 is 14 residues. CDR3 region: CASSRGQGNEKLFF. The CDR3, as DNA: TGCGCCAGCAGCCGGGGACAGGGTAATGAAAAACTGTTTTTT.

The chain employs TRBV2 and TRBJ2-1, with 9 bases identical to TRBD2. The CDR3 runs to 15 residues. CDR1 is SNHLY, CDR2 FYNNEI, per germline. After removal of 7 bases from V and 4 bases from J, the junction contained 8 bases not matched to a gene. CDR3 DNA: TGTGCCAGCATCAGAGGTCTAGCGGGGTACAATGAGCAGTTCTTC. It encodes CASIRGLAGYNEQFF.

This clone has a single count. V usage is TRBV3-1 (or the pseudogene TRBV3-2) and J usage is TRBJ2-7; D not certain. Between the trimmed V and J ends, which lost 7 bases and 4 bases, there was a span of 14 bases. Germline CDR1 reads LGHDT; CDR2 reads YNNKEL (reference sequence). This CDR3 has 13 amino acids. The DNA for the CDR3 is TGTGCCAGCACCTCCCAGGTTGGATACGAGCAGTACTTC. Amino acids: CASTSQVGYEQYF.

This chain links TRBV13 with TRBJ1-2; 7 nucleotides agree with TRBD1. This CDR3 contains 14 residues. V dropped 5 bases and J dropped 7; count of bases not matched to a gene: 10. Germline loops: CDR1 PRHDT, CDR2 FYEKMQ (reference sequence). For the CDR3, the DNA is TGTGCCAGCAGCCCCGGGAGGGGGCGTGTTGGCTACACCTTC. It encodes CASSPGRGRVGYTF.

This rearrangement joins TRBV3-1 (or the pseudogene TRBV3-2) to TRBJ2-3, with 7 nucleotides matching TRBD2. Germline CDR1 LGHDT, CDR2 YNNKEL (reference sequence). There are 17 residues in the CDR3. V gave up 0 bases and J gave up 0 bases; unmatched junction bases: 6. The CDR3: CASSQDPGLPSTDTQYF. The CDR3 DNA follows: TGTGCCAGCAGCCAAGACCCGGGACTACCCAGCACAGATACGCAGTATTTT.

In nucleotides, the CDR3 is TGTGCCAGCAGGAACCGGGGCAAAACCTACGAGCAGTACTTC. This gives the protein CASRNRGKTYEQYF. The chain couples TRBV5-6 to TRBJ2-7; tentatively, D is TRBD1 or TRBD2 (5 bases each). Germline CDR1 is SGHDT and CDR2 is YYEEEE. V was trimmed by 5 bases and J by 2 bases, leaving 14 bases between them. CDR3 size: 14 residues.

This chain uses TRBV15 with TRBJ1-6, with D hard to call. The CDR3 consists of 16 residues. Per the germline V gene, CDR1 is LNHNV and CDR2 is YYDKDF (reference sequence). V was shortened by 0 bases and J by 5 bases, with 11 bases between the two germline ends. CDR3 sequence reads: CATSRDFGGNNSPLHF. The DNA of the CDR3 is TGTGCCACCAGCAGAGATTTTGGAGGGAATAATTCACCCCTCCACTTT.

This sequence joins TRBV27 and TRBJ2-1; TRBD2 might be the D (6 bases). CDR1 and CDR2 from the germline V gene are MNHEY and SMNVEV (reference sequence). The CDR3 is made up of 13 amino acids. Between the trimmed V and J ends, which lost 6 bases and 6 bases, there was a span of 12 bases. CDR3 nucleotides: TGTGCCAGCAGACCCTTCGGGGGCAATGAGCAGTTCTTC. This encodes CASRPFGGNEQFF.

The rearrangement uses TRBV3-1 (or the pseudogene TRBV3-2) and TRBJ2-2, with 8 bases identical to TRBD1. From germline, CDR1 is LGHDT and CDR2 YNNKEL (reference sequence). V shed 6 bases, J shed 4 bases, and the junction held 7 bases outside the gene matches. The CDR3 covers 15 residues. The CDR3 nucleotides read TGTGCCAGCAGTCCTCGAACAGGGGGCACCGGGGAGCTGTTTTTT. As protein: CASSPRTGGTGELFF.

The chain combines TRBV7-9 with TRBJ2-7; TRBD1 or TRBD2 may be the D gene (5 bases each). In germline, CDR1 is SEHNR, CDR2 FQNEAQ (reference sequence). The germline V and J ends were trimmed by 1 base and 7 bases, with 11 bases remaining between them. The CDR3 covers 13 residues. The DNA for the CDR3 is TGTGCCAGCAGCTTAGGGGACCAAAGAGAGCAGTACTTC. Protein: CASSLGDQREQYF.

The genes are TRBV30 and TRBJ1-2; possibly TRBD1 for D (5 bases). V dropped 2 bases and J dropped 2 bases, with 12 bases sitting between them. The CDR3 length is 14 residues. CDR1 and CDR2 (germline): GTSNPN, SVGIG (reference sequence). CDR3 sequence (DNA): TGTGCCTGGAGTCCTAATCGGGGCAACTATGGCTACACCTTC. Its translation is CAWSPNRGNYGYTF.

In DNA form, the CDR3 reads TGTGCCTGGAGCCGTTTATCGCAGGGCGTATCTAATGAAAAACTGTTTTTT. Its translation: CAWSRLSQGVSNEKLFF. The chain combines TRBV30 with TRBJ1-4; weak D call: TRBD1 (5 bases). This CDR3 is built from 17 residues. V lost 3 bases, J lost 3 bases, and 20 bases lay in between. CDR1 and CDR2 from the germline V gene are GTSNPN and SVGIG (reference sequence).